Below, one T cell receptor beta chain is given with its context. As yet, its antigen is unknown. These data belong to a study of shared clonotypes between healthy human individuals. Across the study: Donor composition was a couple of women and three men, aged 18 to 49.

Naive CD8 cells comprised CD45RO-negative, CCR7-positively selected cells, excluding terminally differentiated effector memory CD45RA+ cells. Repertoires were generated with immunoSEQ multiplex PCR, while TCRdb's copy carries only in-frame clones and drops some. The sample includes more than 2 million clones, about 94% of them seen just once. Points from the study as a whole: Among donors, sharing of clonotypes was expected to be affected by sequencing depth.

This clonotype was obtained from a man in his late teens or twenties in good health. Some clones in this sample may be carry-over from other donors' samples. Sequencing was carried out using naive CD8+ T cells from PBMCs.

The CDR3, as DNA: TGTGCCAGCTCACCATCGAGTGGGGCCCACGGCGAGCAGTACTTC. It specifies CASSPSSGAHGEQYF. The chain recombines TRBV18 with TRBJ2-7, with D perhaps TRBD1 (5 bases). V was pared by 2 bases and J by 6 bases, with 17 bases between. Germline V lookup: CDR1 KGHSH, CDR2 LQKENI. This CDR3 is 15 amino acids long.